Listed below are T cell receptor beta chains from one sample, sequenced in a study of T cell repertoires in cytomegalovirus infection. These receptors' antigens are unknown. TCRdb itself ran the reads through MiXCR, one entry per CDR3 protein. The table has a few hundred thousand distinct CDR3 sequences, 40% seen once; the top ten hold around 46%. The material sequenced was cultured PBMCs, taken from culture after CMV antigen stimulation. These receptors all stem from a human donor in good health (CMV status not recorded). Some clones in this sample may be carry-over from other donors' samples. CDR3s include the opening cysteine and the closing phenylalanine or tryptophan. D genes are given only for firm matches. Where a row states a size, it is once, few, many or the class of an expanded clone; other rows omit it.

j_gene	d_gene	v_gene	abundance	CDR3aa	CDR3nt
TRBJ2-1	-	TRBV7-2	-	CASSPQGWYNEQFF	TGTGCCAGCAGCCCTCAAGGGTGGTACAATGAGCAGTTCTTC
TRBJ1-4	TRBD1	TRBV12-3/TRBV12-4	-	CASSPGTGGGKLFF	TGTGCCAGCAGTCCCGGGACAGGTGGGGGAAAACTGTTTTTT
TRBJ1-2	-	TRBV4-1	-	CASSQDLPAKAGYTF	TGCGCCAGCAGCCAAGATTTACCAGCCAAGGCCGGCTACACCTTC
TRBJ2-7	-	TRBV6-1	-	CAGGPSYEQYF	TGTGCCGGCGGACCCTCCTACGAGCAGTACTTC
TRBJ1-6	-	TRBV4-1	few	CASSQRDNNSPLHF	TGCGCCAGCAGCCAAAGGGACAATAATTCACCCCTCCACTTT
TRBJ2-7	-	TRBV2	-	CASSASGSREQYF	TGTGCCAGCAGTGCAAGCGGTAGTCGCGAGCAGTACTTC
TRBJ2-2	-	TRBV4-3	once	CASSSVARSPTGELFF	TGCGCCAGCAGCTCGGTGGCGCGAAGCCCCACCGGGGAGCTGTTTTTT
TRBJ2-2	TRBD2	TRBV7-2	many	CASSLQRENTGELFF	TGTGCCAGCAGCTTACAGCGGGAGAACACCGGGGAGCTGTTTTTT
TRBJ2-2	TRBD2	TRBV27	-	CASSPVGGGHTGELFF	TGTGCCAGCAGTCCGGTCGGGGGAGGGCACACCGGGGAGCTGTTTTTT
TRBJ2-1	-	TRBV7-6	-	CASSFQLGAYNEQFF	TGTGCCAGCAGCTTTCAACTAGGAGCTTACAATGAGCAGTTCTTC
TRBJ2-1	TRBD2	TRBV27	-	CASSKGLAGSSYNEQFF	TGTGCCAGCAGTAAGGGACTAGCGGGGAGCTCCTACAATGAGCAGTTCTTC
TRBJ2-2	-	TRBV7-2	-	CASSLGWTLTGELFF	TGTGCCAGCAGCTTAGGATGGACTCTCACCGGGGAGCTGTTTTTT
TRBJ2-1	-	TRBV2	few	CAARQTPMNEQFF	TGTGCCGCACGTCAGACCCCTATGAATGAGCAGTTCTTC
TRBJ2-1	-	TRBV5-6	once	CASSLEGGFLEQFF	TGTGCCAGCAGCTTGGAGGGAGGATTTCTGGAGCAGTTCTTC
TRBJ1-1	-	TRBV10-3	-	CAIRGSVRGTEAFF	TGTGCCATTAGGGGATCGGTCAGAGGGACTGAAGCTTTCTTT
TRBJ1-2	-	TRBV6-1	-	CASSEGYRDHQPHGYTF	TGTGCCAGCAGTGAAGGGTATCGGGATCATCAGCCCCATGGCTACACCTTC
TRBJ1-4	-	TRBV7-6	few	CASSLGRGGTNEKLFF	TGTGCCAGCAGCTTGGGCAGGGGTGGAACTAATGAAAAACTGTTTTTT
TRBJ1-2	-	TRBV7-8	many	CASSFNRAGVNYGYTF	TGTGCCAGCAGCTTTAATCGGGCAGGAGTTAACTATGGCTACACCTTC
TRBJ2-2	TRBD2	TRBV7-8	-	CASSPSFLLAGVTGELFF	TGTGCCAGCAGCCCATCGTTTTTACTAGCGGGAGTTACCGGGGAGCTGTTTTTT
TRBJ1-5	TRBD1	TRBV4-1	few	CASSQEWNRGPQPQHF	TGCGCCAGCAGCCAAGAGTGGAACAGGGGGCCTCAGCCCCAGCATTTT
TRBJ2-3	-	TRBV7-2	few	CASSFDSHTDTQYF	TGTGCCAGCAGCTTTGACAGCCACACAGATACGCAGTATTTT
TRBJ1-3	-	TRBV7-8	few	CASSLVVRSSGNTIYF	TGTGCCAGCAGCTTAGTTGTCCGCAGCTCTGGAAACACCATATATTTT
TRBJ2-3	TRBD2	TRBV7-9	few	CASSSSFGTSGSTDTQYF	TGTGCCAGCAGCTCCAGCTTCGGGACTAGCGGGTCCACAGATACGCAGTATTTT
TRBJ1-4	-	TRBV12-3/TRBV12-4	-	CASSLVRGTATNEKLFF	TGTGCCAGCAGTTTAGTTCGGGGGACGGCAACTAATGAAAAACTGTTTTTT
TRBJ1-1	TRBD1	TRBV7-6	-	CASSLGGQYTEAFF	TGTGCCAGCAGCTTAGGGGGACAGTACACTGAAGCTTTCTTT
TRBJ2-7	TRBD1	TRBV29-1	-	CSVAVGQGAYEQYF	TGCAGCGTCGCGGTCGGGCAGGGGGCCTACGAGCAGTACTTC
TRBJ2-1	-	TRBV5-4	-	CASRAGEAGLTDNEQFF	TGTGCCAGCAGGGCCGGGGAGGCGGGGCTTACCGACAATGAGCAGTTCTTC
TRBJ1-2	-	TRBV9	-	CASTSRGGADYGYTF	TGTGCCAGCACCTCCCGGGGCGGGGCGGACTATGGCTACACCTTC
TRBJ2-2	-	TRBV7-2	-	CASSLASGNTGELFF	TGTGCCAGCAGCTTAGCTAGCGGAAACACCGGGGAGCTGTTTTTT
TRBJ2-1	-	TRBV12-3/TRBV12-4	few	CASSRKGSRSYNEQFF	TGTGCCAGCAGTCGGAAGGGGAGTAGGTCCTACAATGAGCAGTTCTTC
TRBJ1-6	-	TRBV2	-	CATRGRRNTPLHF	TGTGCCACCCGGGGCAGGCGAAATACACCCCTCCACTTT
TRBJ1-2	-	TRBV15	-	CATSRDRNYGYTF	TGTGCCACCAGCAGAGACAGAAACTATGGCTACACCTTC
TRBJ2-3	-	TRBV27	few	CASRQGLDTQYF	TGTGCCAGCAGACAGGGTTTGGATACGCAGTATTTT
TRBJ1-1	-	TRBV29-1	-	CSANSGATEAFF	TGCAGCGCTAACTCTGGGGCCACTGAAGCTTTCTTT
TRBJ2-5	-	TRBV7-8	few	CASSSKVAYRPGQETQYF	TGTGCCAGCAGCTCAAAAGTAGCGTACAGACCAGGCCAAGAGACCCAGTACTTC
TRBJ2-2	-	TRBV7-2	-	CASSHRVGFAGELFF	TGTGCCAGCAGCCACAGGGTTGGTTTTGCCGGGGAGCTGTTTTTT
TRBJ2-7	-	TRBV11-2	-	CASSPWTDTYEQYF	TGTGCCAGCAGCCCATGGACAGATACCTACGAGCAGTACTTC
TRBJ1-1	-	TRBV14	-	CASSQEGVGGATEAFF	TGTGCCAGCAGCCAAGAGGGGGTAGGAGGGGCCACTGAAGCTTTCTTT
TRBJ2-7	-	TRBV7-8	few	CASSFSRDNEQYF	TGTGCCAGCAGCTTCTCCCGGGACAACGAGCAGTACTTC
TRBJ2-7	TRBD2	TRBV11-2	-	CASSIAGVYEQYF	TGTGCCAGCAGCATAGCGGGAGTCTACGAGCAGTACTTC